This T cell receptor (beta chain) was sequenced for a study of memory CD4+ T cells and cytomegalovirus serostatus. Profiling relied on immunoSEQ multiplex PCR, and the TCRdb table lists in-frame clones only, not all of them. The sample consists of tens of thousands of clones, around three quarters of them appearing once. The sort gate was single viable CD3+CD4+CD8-CD45RO+ cells for memory CD4+ T cells. Serum IgG to CMV pp150, pp28, p38 and p52 defined serostatus. V dropped 2 bases and J dropped 6 bases, with 14 bases sitting between them. The germline V gene has CDR1 MNHEY and CDR2 SMNVEV (reference sequence). This CDR3 region has 14 residues.

Input material: memory CD4+ T cells from blood. The chain has TRBV27 and TRBJ2-7; the D gene could be TRBD1 or TRBD2 (6 bases each). The sequence was collected from an adult in good health and CMV-seropositive. The CDR3, as DNA: TGTGCCAGCAGTTTAACCTCGGGGGCGACCGAGCAGTACTTC. It codes for CASSLTSGATEQYF.